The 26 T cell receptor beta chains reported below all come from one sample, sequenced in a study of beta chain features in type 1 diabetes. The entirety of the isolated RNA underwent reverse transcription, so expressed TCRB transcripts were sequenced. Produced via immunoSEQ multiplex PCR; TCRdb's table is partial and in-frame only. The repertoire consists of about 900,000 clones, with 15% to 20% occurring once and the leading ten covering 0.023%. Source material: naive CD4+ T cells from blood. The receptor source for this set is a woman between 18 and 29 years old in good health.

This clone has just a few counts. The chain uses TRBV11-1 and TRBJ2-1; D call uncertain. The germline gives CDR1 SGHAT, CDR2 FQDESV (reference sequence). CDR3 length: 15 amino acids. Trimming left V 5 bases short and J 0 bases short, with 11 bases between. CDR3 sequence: CASSPLSISYNEQFF. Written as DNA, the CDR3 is TGTGCCAGCAGCCCCCTCTCGATCTCCTACAATGAGCAGTTCTTC. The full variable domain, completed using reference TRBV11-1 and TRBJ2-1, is EAEVAQSPRYKITEKSQAVAFWCDPISGHATLYWYRQILGQGPELLVQFQDESVVDDSQLPKDRFSAERLKGVDSTLKIQPAELGDSAMYLCASSPLSISYNEQFFGPGTRLTVL.

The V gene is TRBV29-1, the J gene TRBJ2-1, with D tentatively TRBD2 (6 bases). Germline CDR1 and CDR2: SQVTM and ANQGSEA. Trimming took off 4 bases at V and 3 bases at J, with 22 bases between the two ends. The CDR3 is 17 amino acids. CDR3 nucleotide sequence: TGCAGCGTTGTACTTACCGGAGGGGACTTCTACTACAATGAGCAGTTCTTC. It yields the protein CSVVLTGGDFYYNEQFF.

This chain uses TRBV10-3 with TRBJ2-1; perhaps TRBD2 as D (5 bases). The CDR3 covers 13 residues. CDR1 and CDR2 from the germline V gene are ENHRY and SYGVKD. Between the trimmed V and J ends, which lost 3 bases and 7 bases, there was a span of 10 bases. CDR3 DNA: TGTGCCATCAGTGATTATACGGGGAATGAGCAGTTCTTC. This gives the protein CAISDYTGNEQFF.

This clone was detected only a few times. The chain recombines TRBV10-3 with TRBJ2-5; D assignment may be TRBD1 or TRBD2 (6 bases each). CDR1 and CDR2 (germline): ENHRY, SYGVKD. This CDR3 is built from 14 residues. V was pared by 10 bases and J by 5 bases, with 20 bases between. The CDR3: CATGGVGGGETQYF. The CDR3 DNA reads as TGTGCCACCGGAGGGGTAGGGGGAGGCGAGACCCAGTACTTC.

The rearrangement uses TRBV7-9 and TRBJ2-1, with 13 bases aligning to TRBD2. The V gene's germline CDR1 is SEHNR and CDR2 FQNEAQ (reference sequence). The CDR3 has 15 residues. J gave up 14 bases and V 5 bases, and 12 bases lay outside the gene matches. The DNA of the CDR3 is TGTGCCAGCAGCAATACTAGCGGGAGGGCTCTTTCGAAGTTCTTC. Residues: CASSNTSGRALSKFF.

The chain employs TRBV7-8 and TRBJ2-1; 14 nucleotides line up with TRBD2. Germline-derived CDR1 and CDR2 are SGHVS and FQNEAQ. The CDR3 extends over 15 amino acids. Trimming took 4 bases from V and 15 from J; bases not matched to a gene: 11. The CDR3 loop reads CASSSVPGLAGAVFF. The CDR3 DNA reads TGTGCCAGCAGCTCCGTACCGGGACTAGCGGGAGCAGTGTTCTTC.

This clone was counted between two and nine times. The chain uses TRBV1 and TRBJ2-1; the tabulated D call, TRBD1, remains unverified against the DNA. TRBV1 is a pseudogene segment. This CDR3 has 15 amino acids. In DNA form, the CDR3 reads TGCACCAGGACAATTTCCGTGGGGCGTTACAATGAGCAGTTCTTC. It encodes CTRTISVGRYNEQFF.

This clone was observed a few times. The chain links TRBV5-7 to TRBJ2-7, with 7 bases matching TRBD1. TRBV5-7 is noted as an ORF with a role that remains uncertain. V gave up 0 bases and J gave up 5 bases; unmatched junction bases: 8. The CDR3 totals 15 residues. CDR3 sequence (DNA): TGTGCCAGCAGCTTGGGACAGGGTTTTTGCCACGAGCAGTACTTC. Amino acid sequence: CASSLGQGFCHEQYF.

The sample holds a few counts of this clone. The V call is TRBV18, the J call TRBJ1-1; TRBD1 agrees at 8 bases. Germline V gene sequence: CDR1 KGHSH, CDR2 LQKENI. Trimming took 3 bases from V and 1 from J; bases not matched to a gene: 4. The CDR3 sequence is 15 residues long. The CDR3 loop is CASSPTGQGNTEAFF. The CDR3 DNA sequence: TGTGCCAGCTCACCTACTGGACAGGGGAACACTGAAGCTTTCTTT.

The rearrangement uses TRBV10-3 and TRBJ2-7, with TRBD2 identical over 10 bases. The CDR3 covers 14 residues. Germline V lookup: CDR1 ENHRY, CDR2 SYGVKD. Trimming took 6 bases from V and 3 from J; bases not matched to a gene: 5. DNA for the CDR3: TGTGCCATCAGACCGGGACTAGCGAGCTACGAGCAGTACTTC. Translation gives CAIRPGLASYEQYF.

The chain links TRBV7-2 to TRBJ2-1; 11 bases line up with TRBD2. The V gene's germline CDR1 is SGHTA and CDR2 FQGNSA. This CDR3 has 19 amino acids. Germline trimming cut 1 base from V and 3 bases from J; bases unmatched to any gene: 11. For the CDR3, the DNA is TGTGCCAGCAGCTTAGATCGGCTAGCGGGAGGACGAAGCTACAATGAGCAGTTCTTC. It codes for CASSLDRLAGGRSYNEQFF.

Here the CDR3 reads CASSQLTQGAYEKLFF. The CDR3 DNA sequence: TGTGCCAGCAGCCAACTCACACAGGGGGCGTATGAAAAACTGTTTTTT. The chain is built from TRBV4-2 and TRBJ1-4, with 9 positions matching TRBD1. V lost 2 bases, J lost 6 bases, and 7 bases stayed unmatched. In germline, CDR1 is LGHNA, CDR2 YNFKEQ. This CDR3 has 16 residues.

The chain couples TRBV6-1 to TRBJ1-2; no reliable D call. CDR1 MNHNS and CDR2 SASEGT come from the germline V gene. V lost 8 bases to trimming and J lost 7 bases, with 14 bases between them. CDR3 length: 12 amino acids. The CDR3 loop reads CASGLIGSGYTF. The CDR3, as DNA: TGTGCCAGCGGACTCATCGGTAGTGGCTACACCTTC.

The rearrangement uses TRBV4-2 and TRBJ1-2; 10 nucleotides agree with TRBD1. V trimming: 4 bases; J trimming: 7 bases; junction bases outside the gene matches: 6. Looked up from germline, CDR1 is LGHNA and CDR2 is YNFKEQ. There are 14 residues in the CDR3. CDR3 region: CASSPGQGFGGYTF. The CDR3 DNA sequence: TGTGCCAGCAGCCCGGGACAGGGGTTCGGTGGCTACACCTTC.

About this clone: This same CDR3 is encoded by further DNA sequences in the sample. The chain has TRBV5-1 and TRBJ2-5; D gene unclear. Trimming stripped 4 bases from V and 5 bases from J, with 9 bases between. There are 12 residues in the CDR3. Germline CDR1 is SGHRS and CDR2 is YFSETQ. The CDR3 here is CASSPSGETQYF. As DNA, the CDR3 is TGCGCCAGCAGCCCGAGTGGGGAGACCCAGTACTTC.

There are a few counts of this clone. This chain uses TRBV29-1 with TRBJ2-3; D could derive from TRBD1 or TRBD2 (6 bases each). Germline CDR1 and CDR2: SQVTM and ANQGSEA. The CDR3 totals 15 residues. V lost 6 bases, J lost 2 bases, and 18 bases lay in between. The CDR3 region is CSVKGGTLITDTQYF. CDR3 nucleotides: TGCAGCGTGAAAGGGGGGACTTTGATCACAGATACGCAGTATTTT.

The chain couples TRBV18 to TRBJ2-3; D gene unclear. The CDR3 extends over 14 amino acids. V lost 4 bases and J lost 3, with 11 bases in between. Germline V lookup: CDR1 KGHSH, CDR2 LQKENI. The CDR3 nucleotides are TGTGCCAGCTCACGCGAAACGAGAACAGATACGCAGTATTTT. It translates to CASSRETRTDTQYF.

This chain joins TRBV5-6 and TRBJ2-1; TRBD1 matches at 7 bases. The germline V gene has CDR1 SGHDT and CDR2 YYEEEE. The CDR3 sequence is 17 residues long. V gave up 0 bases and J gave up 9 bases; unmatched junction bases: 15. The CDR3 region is CASSLAGTVHRRGEQFF. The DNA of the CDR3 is TGTGCCAGCAGCTTGGCCGGGACAGTCCATCGGCGTGGTGAGCAGTTCTTC.

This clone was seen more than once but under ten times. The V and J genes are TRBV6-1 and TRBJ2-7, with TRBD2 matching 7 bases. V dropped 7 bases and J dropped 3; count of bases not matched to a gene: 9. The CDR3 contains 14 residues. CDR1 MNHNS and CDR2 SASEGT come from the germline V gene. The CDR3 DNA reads TGTGCCAGCACCGGACTAGAGGTCTACTACGAGCAGTACTTC. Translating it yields CASTGLEVYYEQYF.

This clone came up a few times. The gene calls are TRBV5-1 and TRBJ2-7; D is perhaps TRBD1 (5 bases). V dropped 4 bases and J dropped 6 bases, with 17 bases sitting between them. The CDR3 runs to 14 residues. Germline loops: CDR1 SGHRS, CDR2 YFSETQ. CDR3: CASSTTGSNTEQYF. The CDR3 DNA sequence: TGCGCCAGCAGCACAACAGGATCGAATACCGAGCAGTACTTC.

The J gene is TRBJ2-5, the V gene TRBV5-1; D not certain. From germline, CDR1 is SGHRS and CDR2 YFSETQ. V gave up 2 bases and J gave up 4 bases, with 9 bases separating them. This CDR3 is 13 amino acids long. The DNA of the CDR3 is TGCGCCAGCAGCTTAGGCTTCAGAGAGACCCAGTACTTC. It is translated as CASSLGFRETQYF.

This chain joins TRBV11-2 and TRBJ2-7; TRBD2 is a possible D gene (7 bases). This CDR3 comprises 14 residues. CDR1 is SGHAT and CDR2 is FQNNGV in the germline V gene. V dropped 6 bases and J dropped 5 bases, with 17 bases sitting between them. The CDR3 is CASRSGGIPHEQYF. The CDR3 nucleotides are TGTGCCAGCAGGTCGGGGGGCATACCGCACGAGCAGTACTTC.

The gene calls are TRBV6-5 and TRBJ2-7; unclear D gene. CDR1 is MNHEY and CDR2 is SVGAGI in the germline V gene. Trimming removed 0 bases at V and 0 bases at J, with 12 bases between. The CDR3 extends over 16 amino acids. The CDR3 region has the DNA TGTGCCAGCAGTTACTCGCCGGACCCGAGCTCCTACGAGCAGTACTTC. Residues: CASSYSPDPSSYEQYF.

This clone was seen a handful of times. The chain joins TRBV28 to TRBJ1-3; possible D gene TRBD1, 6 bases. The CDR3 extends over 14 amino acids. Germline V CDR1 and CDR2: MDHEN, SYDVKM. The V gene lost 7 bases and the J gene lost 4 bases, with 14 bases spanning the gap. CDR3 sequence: CASIPQGAGNTIYF. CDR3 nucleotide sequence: TGTGCCAGCATCCCACAGGGTGCAGGAAACACCATATATTTT.

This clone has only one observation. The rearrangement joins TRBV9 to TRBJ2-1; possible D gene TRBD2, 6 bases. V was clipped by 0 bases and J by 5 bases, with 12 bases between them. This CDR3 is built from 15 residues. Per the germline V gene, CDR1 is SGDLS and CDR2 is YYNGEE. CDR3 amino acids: CASSVVLARNNEQFF. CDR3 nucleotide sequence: TGTGCCAGCAGCGTAGTACTAGCCCGGAACAATGAGCAGTTCTTC.

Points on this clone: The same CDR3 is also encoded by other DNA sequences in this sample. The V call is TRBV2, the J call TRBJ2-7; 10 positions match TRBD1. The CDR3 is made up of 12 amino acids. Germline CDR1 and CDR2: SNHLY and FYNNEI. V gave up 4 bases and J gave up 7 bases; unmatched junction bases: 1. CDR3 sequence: CASSGTGGEQYF. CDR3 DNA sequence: TGTGCCAGCAGTGGGACAGGGGGAGAGCAGTACTTC.